Listed here are 25 T cell receptor beta chains from one sample, sequenced in a study of control samples from healthy donors and cancer patients. This table comes from immunoSEQ multiplex PCR, and its TCRdb copy is limited to in-frame clones, with some not included. The sample records approximately 100,000 clones, roughly four fifths being singletons. The source material was blood. Source of these receptors: a man between 60 and 75 years old in good health.

Here the CDR3 reads CASSLIPGTNTGELFF. Written as DNA, the CDR3 is TGCGCCAGCAGCTTGATCCCGGGGACTAACACCGGGGAGCTGTTTTTT. The chain joins TRBV5-1 to TRBJ2-2; perhaps TRBD2 as D (6 bases). The germline V and J ends were trimmed by 1 base and 2 bases, with 12 bases remaining between them. The CDR3 spans 16 residues. CDR1 and CDR2 (germline): SGHRS, YFSETQ.

J is TRBJ2-7 and V is TRBV5-6; the match to TRBD1 covers 9 bases. The CDR3 is 14 amino acids. CDR1 is SGHDT and CDR2 is YYEEEE in the germline V gene. With V trimmed by 3 bases and J by 3 bases, 4 bases remained unmatched. The CDR3 bases are TGTGCCAGCAGCTCGAGACAGGGGGGCTACGAGCAGTACTTC. Its translation is CASSSRQGGYEQYF.

The V gene is TRBV19, the J gene TRBJ2-1; TRBD2 matches 12 bases. V dropped 2 bases and J dropped 6; count of bases not matched to a gene: 8. Per the germline V gene, CDR1 is LNHDA and CDR2 is SQIVND (reference sequence). The CDR3 spans 17 residues. In DNA form, the CDR3 reads TGTGCCAGTAGTATATCCACTAGCGGGGGGCGGCCCAATGAGCAGTTCTTC. As protein: CASSISTSGGRPNEQFF.

V and J are TRBV7-2 and TRBJ2-4, with 7 bases fitting TRBD1. This CDR3 region has 13 residues. V was pared by 3 bases and J by 5 bases, with 1 base of the junction left unmatched. Germline loops: CDR1 SGHTA, CDR2 FQGNSA. The DNA for the CDR3 is TGTGCCAGCAGCTTCGACAGGGAAAACATTCAGTACTTC. This codes for CASSFDRENIQYF.

V is TRBV21-1 and J is TRBJ2-1; the table gives TRBD2 as D, unverified against the DNA. TRBV21-1 represents a pseudogene. This CDR3 is built from 13 residues. The CDR3 sequence: CASSRYPRNEQFF. The CDR3 coding sequence is TGTGCCAGCAGCCGCTACCCACGGAATGAGCAGTTCTTC.

CDR3 DNA sequence: TGTGCCAGCAGTGAACATAATTTGGGTGGCTACACCTTC. Amino acids: CASSEHNLGGYTF. The chain uses TRBV6-1 and TRBJ1-2, with D uncertain. The V and J ends lost 2 bases and 7 bases respectively, with 11 bases between them. CDR1 and CDR2 (germline): MNHNS, SASEGT. The CDR3 loop spans 13 amino acids.

V usage is TRBV28 and J usage is TRBJ1-2; unclear D gene. Germline loops: CDR1 MDHEN, CDR2 SYDVKM. Trimming left V 4 bases short and J 7 bases short, with 13 bases between. The CDR3 sequence is 13 residues long. The DNA for the CDR3 is TGTGCCAGCAGTTCCCCGGACGTGGGTGGCTACACCTTC. Translated, it gives CASSSPDVGGYTF.

This clone has a single count. The chain combines TRBV29-1 with TRBJ1-1; the D is unclear. Trimming shortened V by 5 bases and J by 0 bases, and 13 bases separated the two germline ends. Germline V CDR1 and CDR2: SQVTM, ANQGSEA. This CDR3 spans 14 amino acids. In DNA, the CDR3 is TGCAGCGTTTTACAGCCCTTAATGAACACTGAAGCTTTCTTT. Translating it yields CSVLQPLMNTEAFF.

The gene calls are TRBV4-1 and TRBJ2-1; D is perhaps TRBD2 (6 bases). The V and J ends lost 4 bases and 8 bases respectively, with 15 bases between them. The CDR3 extends over 14 amino acids. Germline V gene lookup returns CDR1 MGHRA and CDR2 YSYEKL. The CDR3 coding sequence is TGCGCCAGCAGCCTTTCTAAGCGGGCGGATGAGCAGTTCTTC. It translates to CASSLSKRADEQFF.

This chain joins TRBV5-1 and TRBJ2-3, with TRBD2 matching 12 bases. CDR3 length: 14 residues. Germline V gene sequence: CDR1 SGHRS, CDR2 YFSETQ. Germline trimming cut 5 bases from V and 6 bases from J; bases unmatched to any gene: 4. The CDR3 DNA follows: TGCGCCAGCAGTCTAGCGGGAGGGATCGATACGCAGTATTTT. This codes for CASSLAGGIDTQYF.

The rearrangement links TRBV11-1 to TRBJ2-3; D is uncertain. Trimming cost V 5 bases and J 2 bases, with 14 bases left between them. This CDR3 spans 15 amino acids. Germline V gives CDR1 SGHAT, CDR2 FQDESV (reference sequence). The CDR3: CASSLRLWATDTQYF. The CDR3 DNA is TGTGCCAGCAGCCTCCGACTCTGGGCCACAGATACGCAGTATTTT.

The chain combines TRBV6-5 with TRBJ1-5; D gene uncertain. This CDR3 has 13 amino acids. CDR1 and CDR2 from the germline V gene are MNHEY and SVGAGI. CDR3 nucleotide sequence: TGTGCGATCAAAATAAGAGGCGGCCAGCCCCAGCATTTT. Translated: CAIKIRGGQPQHF.

The rearrangement joins TRBV5-1 to TRBJ2-7; no clear D gene. CDR3 length: 13 residues. V shed 2 bases and J shed 3 bases, with 9 bases lying between them. Germline V gives CDR1 SGHRS, CDR2 YFSETQ. The CDR3 sequence is CASSLWQNYEQYF. For the CDR3, the DNA is TGCGCCAGCAGCTTATGGCAGAACTACGAGCAGTACTTC.

V usage is TRBV7-8 and J usage is TRBJ2-3; 9 bases map to TRBD1. Per the germline V gene, CDR1 is SGHVS and CDR2 is FQNEAQ. The V and J ends lost 2 bases and 5 bases, in that order; junction bases with no gene match: 8. CDR3 length: 16 residues. CDR3 sequence: CASSLLTGGGEDTQYF. Here the CDR3 DNA reads TGTGCCAGCAGCTTACTGACAGGGGGGGGAGAAGATACGCAGTATTTT. Filled out from reference TRBV7-8 and TRBJ2-3, the complete variable domain reads GAGVSQSPRYKVAKRGQDVALRCDPISGHVSLFWYQQALGQGPEFLTYFQNEAQLDKSGLPSDRFFAERPEGSVSTLKIQRTQQEDSAVYLCASSLLTGGGEDTQYFGPGTRLTVL.

The V and J genes are TRBV5-4 and TRBJ2-7; D may be TRBD1 (5 bases). Trimming removed 3 bases from V and 4 bases from J, with 17 bases in between. This CDR3 has 15 residues. Germline loops: CDR1 SGHNT, CDR2 YYREEE (reference sequence). CDR3 region: CASSSRVARPYEQYF. CDR3 coding DNA: TGTGCCAGCAGCTCCAGGGTTGCGCGACCATACGAGCAGTACTTC.

This clone was recorded a few times. The chain has TRBV2 and TRBJ2-1; unclear D gene. With 6 bases removed from V and 5 bases from J, the gap between germline ends came to 17 bases. CDR3 length: 15 residues. In germline, CDR1 is SNHLY, CDR2 FYNNEI. CDR3 DNA: TGTGCCAGCAGCGGACCCTTTCAACCCCACAATGAGCAGTTCTTC. It translates to CASSGPFQPHNEQFF. The full variable domain, with the rest looked up from reference TRBV2 and TRBJ2-1, is EPEVTQTPSHQVTQMGQEVILRCVPISNHLYFYWYRQILGQKVEFLVSFYNNEISEKSEIFDDQFSVERPDGSNFTLKIRSTKLEDSAMYFCASSGPFQPHNEQFFGPGTRLTVL.

The CDR3 reads CASSFGGMNTEAFF. CDR3 coding DNA: TGCGCCAGCAGCTTTGGAGGAATGAACACTGAAGCTTTCTTT. The chain couples TRBV5-1 to TRBJ1-1; D remains unclear. Trimming took 2 bases from V and 0 from J, leaving 8 bases between them. CDR3 length equals 14 residues. In germline, CDR1 is SGHRS, CDR2 YFSETQ.

This chain connects TRBV5-1 to TRBJ2-5, with TRBD2 matching over 11 bases. In germline, CDR1 is SGHRS, CDR2 YFSETQ. The CDR3 runs to 16 residues. V shed 2 bases, J shed 3 bases, and the junction held 6 bases outside the gene matches. The CDR3 loop is CASSFSPTSGEETQYF. The DNA of the CDR3 is TGCGCCAGCAGCTTCTCCCCGACTAGCGGGGAAGAGACCCAGTACTTC.

The J gene is TRBJ2-3, the V gene TRBV5-4; 9 bases are a match to TRBD1. Germline-derived CDR1 and CDR2 are SGHNT and YYREEE (reference sequence). V lost 7 bases, J lost 3 bases, and 6 bases stayed unmatched. The CDR3 covers 14 residues. In nucleotides, the CDR3 is TGTGCCAGCGGACAGGGGAGGAGGACAGATACGCAGTATTTT. It translates to CASGQGRRTDTQYF.

By sample fraction, this clone is medium-sized. The V call is TRBV6-1, the J call TRBJ2-5, with TRBD2 matching over 10 bases. The CDR3 has 15 residues. Germline V gene data show CDR1 as MNHNS and CDR2 as SASEGT. V was clipped by 0 bases and J by 2 bases; unmatched bases: 0. The CDR3 DNA is TGTGCCAGCAGTGAAGCAGCGGGGGGGCAAGAGACCCAGTACTTC. It specifies CASSEAAGGQETQYF.

The chain has TRBV30 and TRBJ1-5; D unclear. The CDR3 is 12 amino acids. V was cut by 3 bases and J by 2 bases, with 5 bases left in between. Germline lookup yields CDR1 GTSNPN and CDR2 SVGIG (reference sequence). The DNA of the CDR3 is TGTGCCTGGAGAGTGGGCAATCAGCCCCAGCATTTT. Translation: CAWRVGNQPQHF.

The chain joins TRBV2 to TRBJ1-6; D ambiguous. With 7 bases removed from V and 8 bases from J, the gap between germline ends came to 12 bases. This CDR3 is 13 amino acids long. Per the germline V gene, CDR1 is SNHLY and CDR2 is FYNNEI. CDR3 sequence: CASTEIGYSPLHF. CDR3 coding DNA: TGTGCCAGCACCGAAATCGGGTATTCACCCCTCCACTTT.

The chain combines TRBV28 with TRBJ2-6; 9 nucleotides line up with TRBD1. Trimming at V came to 6 bases and at J to 1 base, leaving 10 bases not matched to a gene. There are 18 residues in the CDR3. Germline V CDR1 and CDR2: MDHEN, SYDVKM. CDR3 in amino acids: CASRADRGGMSGANVLTF. The CDR3 nucleotides are TGTGCCAGCAGGGCGGACAGGGGCGGCATGTCTGGGGCCAACGTCCTGACTTTC.

The rearrangement uses TRBV10-1 and TRBJ2-7, with 9 bases identical to TRBD2. The CDR3 has 14 amino acids. CDR1 and CDR2 from the germline V gene are WNHNN and SYGVQD (reference sequence). Trimming took 3 bases from V and 7 from J; bases not matched to a gene: 7. The DNA of the CDR3 is TGCGCCAGCAGTGATGCGGGAGGGCCGGATGAGCAGTACTTC. Translating gives CASSDAGGPDEQYF.

This clone has only one observation. V gene TRBV15 combines with J gene TRBJ2-3, with TRBD1 identical over 7 bases. Per the germline V gene, CDR1 is LNHNV and CDR2 is YYDKDF (reference sequence). The CDR3 runs to 15 residues. J was trimmed by 2 bases and V by 3 bases; bases with no gene match: 5. The CDR3 sequence is CATSRATGVTDTQYF. CDR3 coding DNA: TGTGCCACCAGCAGGGCTACAGGGGTCACAGATACGCAGTATTTT.